A single sample gave rise to the 31 T cell receptor beta chains below, sequenced in a study of blood T cell repertoires in COVID-19. TCRdb's table, derived via immunoSEQ multiplex PCR, lists solely in-frame clones and lacks some. This table holds about 98,000 clones, roughly 82% found once. Sequenced: peripheral blood. The source is a man in his sixties or seventies with active or convalescent COVID-19.

This rearrangement joins TRBV6-5 to TRBJ2-5, with 9 bases that match TRBD2. The length of the CDR3 is 15 residues. The germline V gene encodes CDR1 MNHEY and CDR2 SVGAGI. V lost 6 bases and J lost 5; bases outside the gene matches: 10. The CDR3 nucleotides read TGTGCCAGCAGGGCGCGGGGGGGCCTGGGGGAGACCCAGTACTTC. Translated: CASRARGGLGETQYF.

The chain couples TRBV16 to TRBJ2-2; possible D gene TRBD2, 5 bases. This CDR3 comprises 14 residues. V lost 4 bases, J lost 7 bases, and 13 bases lay in between. The germline V gene encodes CDR1 KGHSY and CDR2 FQNENV. CDR3 sequence reads: CASSLRGRGGELFF. In DNA form, the CDR3 reads TGTGCCAGCAGCCTACGAGGGCGTGGCGGGGAGCTGTTTTTT.

The gene calls are TRBV2 and TRBJ2-3, with 8 bases identical to TRBD1. The J segment lost 4 bases and the V segment lost 6 bases, leaving 6 bases of the junction unmatched. The CDR3 is 14 residues long. Per the germline V gene, CDR1 is SNHLY and CDR2 is FYNNEI. CDR3 nucleotides: TGTGCCAGCAGGACAGGGGCTGGGGCAGATACGCAGTATTTT. Amino acids: CASRTGAGADTQYF. Combining the CDR3 with reference TRBV2 and TRBJ2-3 gives the whole variable domain EPEVTQTPSHQVTQMGQEVILRCVPISNHLYFYWYRQILGQKVEFLVSFYNNEISEKSEIFDDQFSVERPDGSNFTLKIRSTKLEDSAMYFCASRTGAGADTQYFGPGTRLTVL.

To note about this clone: The same CDR3 can be traced to other DNA sequences in this sample. This chain uses TRBV5-1 with TRBJ2-1; 10 bases are a match to TRBD1. The CDR3 is made up of 15 amino acids. Looked up from germline, CDR1 is SGHRS and CDR2 is YFSETQ. The junction had 1 base not matched to a gene; V was cut back by 0 bases and J by 4 bases. Here the CDR3 reads CASSLEGQGYNEQFF. The CDR3 region has the DNA TGCGCCAGCAGCTTGGAGGGACAGGGGTACAATGAGCAGTTCTTC.

V usage is TRBV6-5 and J usage is TRBJ1-5, with 7 bases identical to TRBD1. This CDR3 contains 15 residues. The germline V gene encodes CDR1 MNHEY and CDR2 SVGAGI. Unmatched junction bases numbered 5, after V lost 0 bases and J lost 6 bases. This chain's CDR3 is CASSYSAGGSQPQHF. Written as DNA, the CDR3 is TGTGCCAGCAGTTACTCTGCAGGGGGGAGTCAGCCCCAGCATTTT.

This chain uses TRBV30 with TRBJ1-2, with D perhaps TRBD1 (5 bases). V was pared by 0 bases and J by 4 bases, with 15 bases between. This CDR3 spans 15 amino acids. Germline V CDR1 and CDR2: GTSNPN, SVGIG (reference sequence). The CDR3 reads CAWSVHGREGYGYTF. In DNA form, the CDR3 reads TGTGCCTGGAGTGTACATGGCAGGGAGGGCTATGGCTACACCTTC.

The V and J genes are TRBV20-1 and TRBJ2-7; weak D call: TRBD2 (6 bases). CDR3 length: 16 amino acids. Per germline, CDR1 DFQATT and CDR2 SNEGSKA (reference sequence). V dropped 3 bases and J dropped 5 bases, with 23 bases sitting between them. The CDR3 loop is CSASTIPGQGGNEQYF. The CDR3 nucleotides are TGCAGTGCTAGTACTATTCCCGGGCAGGGAGGAAACGAGCAGTACTTC.

The sample holds one count of this clone. The chain has TRBV2 and TRBJ2-7; 10 nucleotides match TRBD1. The CDR3 contains 14 residues. Germline CDR1 is SNHLY and CDR2 is FYNNEI. Trimming cost V 6 bases and J 6 bases; bases outside gene matches: 8. This chain's CDR3 is CASSSGTGEGEQYF. The CDR3 bases are TGTGCCAGCAGCTCCGGGACAGGGGAGGGCGAGCAGTACTTC.

This clone has just one count. The V and J genes are TRBV5-1 and TRBJ1-2; 8 bases align to TRBD1. Unmatched junction bases numbered 14, after V lost 3 bases and J lost 7 bases. In germline, CDR1 is SGHRS, CDR2 YFSETQ. The CDR3 is 16 residues long. DNA for the CDR3: TGCGCCAGCAGCTCCCTCACCGGACAGGGAAATTCTGGCTACACCTTC. Protein product: CASSSLTGQGNSGYTF.

The chain recombines TRBV9 with TRBJ2-6; no definite D call. Germline CDR1 SGDLS, CDR2 YYNGEE. V gave up 0 bases and J gave up 1 base, with 11 bases separating them. The CDR3 covers 17 residues. The CDR3 here is CASSVGSPSSGANVLTF. The DNA for the CDR3 is TGTGCCAGCAGCGTAGGGAGCCCTAGTTCTGGGGCCAACGTCCTGACTTTC.

This rearrangement joins TRBV5-4 to TRBJ2-5; 10 positions match TRBD2. Germline lookup yields CDR1 SGHNT and CDR2 YYREEE (reference sequence). V lost 1 base to trimming and J lost 5 bases; unmatched junction nucleotides: 11. This CDR3 contains 17 residues. CDR3 DNA sequence: TGTGCCAGCAGCTTGTGGAGAGCGGGGGGGCCGAGGGAGACCCAGTACTTC. Translation: CASSLWRAGGPRETQYF.

This chain links TRBV5-4 with TRBJ1-2; D is undetermined. V was trimmed by 4 bases and J by 0 bases, leaving 16 bases between them. This CDR3 is 16 amino acids long. The germline CDR1 and CDR2 sequences are SGHNT and YYREEE (reference sequence). The CDR3 coding sequence is TGTGCCAGCAGCCCCCGGGCCTCCGGGACTAACTATGGCTACACCTTC. It yields the protein CASSPRASGTNYGYTF.

The V call is TRBV7-9, the J call TRBJ2-7; D gene uncertain. The CDR3 totals 13 residues. The germline V gene has CDR1 SEHNR and CDR2 FQNEAQ (reference sequence). V lost 2 bases and J lost 1, with 6 bases in between. CDR3 sequence reads: CASSLTQSYEQYF. The CDR3 coding sequence is TGTGCCAGCAGCTTAACGCAGTCCTACGAGCAGTACTTC.

V and J are TRBV20-1 and TRBJ1-5; no firm D call. The CDR3 is 13 amino acids. V gave up 3 bases and J gave up 1 base, with 7 bases separating them. Germline assignment: CDR1 DFQATT and CDR2 SNEGSKA (reference sequence). CDR3 sequence: CSASMQSNQPQHF. CDR3 in DNA: TGCAGTGCTAGTATGCAGAGCAATCAGCCCCAGCATTTT.

The chain employs TRBV5-4 and TRBJ2-2, with D maybe TRBD2 (6 bases). This CDR3 has 16 residues. Trimming shortened V by 0 bases and J by 2 bases, and 11 bases separated the two germline ends. CDR1 is SGHNT and CDR2 is YYREEE in the germline V gene (reference sequence). The CDR3 bases are TGTGCCAGCAGCTTGGCCGCCGGGAGAAACACCGGGGAGCTGTTTTTT. Residues: CASSLAAGRNTGELFF.

V is TRBV12-3 or TRBV12-4 and J is TRBJ1-2; TRBD1 matches 7 bases. The CDR3 totals 12 residues. The J segment lost 7 bases and the V segment lost 5 bases, leaving 4 bases of the junction unmatched. The CDR3 sequence is CASSLPGGGYTF. The CDR3 DNA reads as TGTGCCAGCAGTCTACCAGGGGGTGGCTACACCTTC.

This clone appeared a few times. The gene calls are TRBV3-1 (or the pseudogene TRBV3-2) and TRBJ2-5; no reliable D call. The CDR3 runs to 14 residues. Germline loops: CDR1 LGHDT, CDR2 YNNKEL (reference sequence). V lost 0 bases to trimming and J lost 2 bases, with 7 bases between them. This CDR3 reads CASSQDPGQETQYF. The CDR3 coding sequence is TGTGCCAGCAGCCAAGACCCCGGGCAAGAGACCCAGTACTTC.

V and J are TRBV5-1 and TRBJ2-2; the D gene is possibly TRBD1 (6 bases). Germline V gene data show CDR1 as SGHRS and CDR2 as YFSETQ. The CDR3 consists of 14 residues. Deletions cut 4 bases from V and 2 bases from J, with 9 bases between. The chain's CDR3 is CASSPGHNTGELFF. As DNA, the CDR3 is TGCGCCAGCAGCCCGGGACACAACACCGGGGAGCTGTTTTTT.

This clone was recorded only once. This chain connects TRBV6-5 to TRBJ2-7, with 7 bases matching TRBD1. V shed 6 bases, J shed 3 bases, and the junction held 11 bases outside the gene matches. Germline CDR1 MNHEY, CDR2 SVGAGI. The CDR3 consists of 15 residues. In DNA form, the CDR3 reads TGTGCCAGCAGCGTAATCCGGGACAGAGACTACGAGCAGTACTTC. Translating it yields CASSVIRDRDYEQYF.

The genes are TRBV10-1 and TRBJ1-1, with D possibly TRBD1 on 5 matching bases. Germline V lookup: CDR1 WNHNN, CDR2 SYGVQD (reference sequence). This CDR3 comprises 11 residues. Deletions cut 6 bases from V and 7 bases from J, with 9 bases between. CDR3: CASRGVNEAFF. DNA for the CDR3: TGCGCCAGCAGAGGGGTCAATGAAGCTTTCTTT.

The chain joins TRBV6-6 to TRBJ2-3, with TRBD1 identical over 7 bases. CDR1 and CDR2 from the germline V gene are MNHNY and SVGAGI (reference sequence). This CDR3 comprises 16 residues. The V segment lost 0 bases and the J segment 4 bases; nucleotides outside the gene matches: 7. CDR3 protein: CASSYSQGFASDTQYF. The CDR3, as DNA: TGTGCCAGCAGTTACTCACAGGGGTTCGCCTCAGATACGCAGTATTTT.

The chain uses TRBV18 and TRBJ1-5; 8 bases align to TRBD1. From germline, CDR1 is KGHSH and CDR2 LQKENI. The CDR3 is 16 residues long. V was pared by 6 bases and J by 5 bases, with 12 bases of the junction left unmatched. The CDR3, as DNA: TGTGCCAGCTCCCCTCCGGGACAGGCTGCACATCAGCCCCAGCATTTT. This sequence encodes CASSPPGQAAHQPQHF.

CDR3 in DNA: TGTGCCAGCATTAATAGCGGGAGTCACACCGGGGAGCTGTTTTTT. Its protein product is CASINSGSHTGELFF. This chain joins TRBV27 and TRBJ2-2; TRBD2 aligns across 9 bases. CDR1 is MNHEY, CDR2 SMNVEV, per germline (reference sequence). J was trimmed by 3 bases and V by 7 bases; bases with no gene match: 6. The CDR3 contains 15 residues.

This clone was recorded a few times. The rearrangement links TRBV10-3 to TRBJ2-7; 9 bases are a match to TRBD2. CDR3 length equals 15 residues. Germline values: CDR1 ENHRY, CDR2 SYGVKD. Unmatched junction bases numbered 7, after V lost 1 base and J lost 6 bases. Written as DNA, the CDR3 is TGTGCCATCAGTGAGTTAGCGGGGGCCCTCGGCGAGCAGTACTTC. This translates into CAISELAGALGEQYF.

The chain couples TRBV5-8 to TRBJ1-1, with D maybe TRBD1 (5 bases). The V end was cut by 2 bases, the J end by 5 bases, with 7 bases between. This CDR3 has 12 amino acids. Germline V gives CDR1 SGHTS, CDR2 YDEGEE. CDR3 sequence: CASSFRGTEAFF. In DNA, the CDR3 is TGTGCCAGCAGCTTTAGGGGAACTGAAGCTTTCTTT.

The chain couples TRBV10-2 to TRBJ2-2, with TRBD1 matching over 7 bases. Germline V lookup: CDR1 WSHSY, CDR2 SAAADI. CDR3 length: 15 residues. V was clipped by 6 bases and J by 4 bases; unmatched bases: 8. The CDR3 nucleotides are TGCGCCAGCAGCCCAGACAGGGTTGCCACCGGGGAGCTGTTTTTT. This sequence encodes CASSPDRVATGELFF.

The CDR3 region is CASTPGHLNTEAFF. Here the CDR3 DNA reads TGTGCCAGCACCCCGGGACACTTGAACACTGAAGCTTTCTTT. The V and J genes are TRBV6-5 and TRBJ1-1; TRBD1 might be the D (6 bases). CDR1 and CDR2 from the germline V gene are MNHEY and SVGAGI. Trimming pared 7 bases from V and 0 bases from J, leaving 12 bases between. There are 14 residues in the CDR3.

J is TRBJ2-1 and V is TRBV27, with 12 bases that match TRBD2. From germline, CDR1 is MNHEY and CDR2 SMNVEV (reference sequence). With V trimmed by 5 bases and J by 6 bases, 5 bases remained unmatched. CDR3 length equals 15 residues. The CDR3 coding sequence is TGTGCCAGCAGTCCCACTAGCGGGGGGAGCAATGAGCAGTTCTTC. Its translation: CASSPTSGGSNEQFF.

The chain has TRBV18 and TRBJ2-5; D not resolved. CDR3 length: 13 residues. Germline assignment: CDR1 KGHSH and CDR2 LQKENI. Trimming stripped 0 bases from V and 5 bases from J, with 7 bases between. The CDR3 reads CASSPPNYETQYF. CDR3 nucleotides: TGTGCCAGCTCACCACCGAACTATGAGACCCAGTACTTC.

The rearrangement joins TRBV7-2 to TRBJ2-5, with 9 bases fitting TRBD2. The CDR3 covers 16 residues. With V trimmed by 1 base and J by 5 bases, 8 bases remained unmatched. Germline V gene sequence: CDR1 SGHTA, CDR2 FQGNSA. CDR3 nucleotides: TGTGCCAGCAGCTTAGGTAGCGGGGGTCACGTGGAGACCCAGTACTTC. Translating gives CASSLGSGGHVETQYF. The full variable domain, completed using reference TRBV7-2 and TRBJ2-5, is GAGVSQSPSNKVTEKGKDVELRCDPISGHTALYWYRQSLGQGLEFLIYFQGNSAPDKSGLPSDRFSAERTGGSVSTLTIQRTQQEDSAVYLCASSLGSGGHVETQYFGPGTRLLVL.

V and J are TRBV4-1 and TRBJ2-7; D might be TRBD1 (6 bases). Germline V gene lookup returns CDR1 MGHRA and CDR2 YSYEKL. Trimming pared 1 base from V and 1 base from J, leaving 20 bases between. CDR3 length: 18 amino acids. The CDR3 region is CASSQGHSGTLTSYEQYF. CDR3 DNA: TGCGCCAGCAGCCAAGGTCACTCCGGGACACTAACTTCCTACGAGCAGTACTTC.